The 23 T cell receptor beta chains reported below all come from one sample, sequenced in a study of human T cells and chemical hapten exposure. TCRdb independently ran MiXCR on the RACE reads; one entry per CDR3 protein. Found here are about 360,000 distinct CDR3 sequences, roughly 6.9% of them singletons; the top ten hold 8% to 9%. The time point is: patch test 1, 2 weeks after DPC sensitization. Described treatment: therapeutic diphenylcyclopropenone sensitization with weekly scalp DPC. Sequenced here: whole blood, sampled in connection with sensitization to the hapten diphenylcyclopropenone (DPC). All receptors derive from a woman between 18 and 29 years old with alopecia areata. Some clones in this sample may be carry-over from other donors' samples.

This clonotype was seen at least ten times. The chain joins TRBV5-1 to TRBJ2-3; 9 bases fit TRBD1. CDR1 SGHRS and CDR2 YFSETQ come from the germline V gene. This CDR3 region has 19 residues. The V and J ends lost 3 bases and 5 bases, in that order; junction bases with no gene match: 19. The CDR3 spells CASSWARDREFLRRDTQYF. Here the CDR3 DNA reads TGCGCCAGCAGCTGGGCCCGGGACAGGGAATTTCTACGGCGAGATACGCAGTATTTT.

This clonotype has only a few counts. This chain connects TRBV4-3 to TRBJ2-5; 12 nucleotides align to TRBD1. CDR3 length equals 19 residues. Germline CDR1 is LGHNA and CDR2 is YSLEER. With V trimmed by 1 base and J by 4 bases, 13 bases remained unmatched. The chain's CDR3 is CASSQGWTGQGASRETQYF. In DNA form, the CDR3 reads TGCGCCAGCAGCCAAGGTTGGACGGGACAGGGGGCGAGTCGAGAGACCCAGTACTTC.

This clonotype was counted only a few times. The chain couples TRBV6-2 or TRBV6-3 to TRBJ2-1; D gene unclear. Trimming cost V 2 bases and J 5 bases, with 7 bases left between them. The CDR3 sequence is 13 residues long. CDR1 is MNHEY, CDR2 SVGEGT, per germline. CDR3 bases: TGTGCCAGCAGTTACGTCTCGAACAATGAGCAGTTCTTC. Its translation: CASSYVSNNEQFF.

This clonotype has at least ten counts. This rearrangement joins TRBV6-6 to TRBJ2-1, with TRBD1 identical over 7 bases. Germline CDR1 is MNHNY and CDR2 is SVGAGI (reference sequence). With 4 bases clipped from V and 15 bases from J, the junction kept 9 bases outside the gene matches. There are 12 residues in the CDR3. The CDR3 DNA follows: TGTGCCAGCAGTTTCGAAGGGACAGTCCCGTTCTTC. Its translation is CASSFEGTVPFF.

This clonotype was recorded at least ten times. This chain joins TRBV2 and TRBJ2-1, with D unresolved. The CDR3 is 12 amino acids. Germline V gene lookup returns CDR1 SNHLY and CDR2 FYNNEI. The germline V and J ends were trimmed by 5 bases and 7 bases, with 9 bases remaining between them. CDR3 protein: CASSLGWNEQFF. In DNA, the CDR3 is TGTGCCAGCAGTCTGGGGTGGAATGAGCAGTTCTTC. The full variable domain, its missing parts supplied by reference TRBV2 and TRBJ2-1, is EPEVTQTPSHQVTQMGQEVILRCVPISNHLYFYWYRQILGQKVEFLVSFYNNEISEKSEIFDDQFSVERPDGSNFTLKIRSTKLEDSAMYFCASSLGWNEQFFGPGTRLTVL.

The genes are TRBV12-3 or TRBV12-4 and TRBJ2-7, with TRBD1 matching 7 bases. The CDR3 spans 15 residues. V trimming: 3 bases; J trimming: 0 bases; junction bases outside the gene matches: 5. The CDR3 spells CASSFSAGGSYEQYF. The CDR3 nucleotides read TGTGCCAGCAGTTTCTCGGCAGGGGGCTCCTACGAGCAGTACTTC.

This clonotype turned up a few times. The chain carries TRBV7-2 and TRBJ1-6; the match to TRBD1 covers 8 bases. The length of the CDR3 is 16 residues. In germline, CDR1 is SGHTA, CDR2 FQGNSA. Unmatched junction bases numbered 8, after V lost 3 bases and J lost 7 bases. The CDR3 loop reads CASSLDGTGKNSPLHF. In DNA, the CDR3 is TGTGCCAGCAGCTTGGACGGGACAGGCAAAAATTCACCCCTCCACTTT.

This clonotype was picked up a small number of times. The chain joins TRBV6-5 to TRBJ1-3; D unresolved. Germline values: CDR1 MNHEY, CDR2 SVGAGI. V was shortened by 10 bases and J by 0 bases, with 10 bases between the two germline ends. The length of the CDR3 is 13 residues. Here the CDR3 reads CATSRSSGNTIYF. The CDR3 nucleotides are TGTGCCACCTCGAGGAGCTCTGGAAACACCATATATTTT.

A few counts support this clonotype. The V and J genes are TRBV20-1 and TRBJ2-3, with 8 bases fitting TRBD2. CDR1 is DFQATT and CDR2 is SNEGSKA in the germline V gene (reference sequence). V was pared by 2 bases and J by 10 bases, with 11 bases of the junction left unmatched. The CDR3 totals 14 residues. Here the CDR3 reads CSARQRGHTLAQYF. CDR3 sequence (DNA): TGCAGTGCTAGACAGCGGGGGCACACCCTAGCGCAGTATTTT.

This CDR3 is CASSLGRRASTDTQYF. The CDR3 DNA is TGTGCCAGCAGCTTAGGGAGACGGGCTAGCACAGATACGCAGTATTTT. The chain recombines TRBV11-2 with TRBJ2-3, with unresolved D. Per germline, CDR1 SGHAT and CDR2 FQNNGV. Trimming took off 1 base at V and 0 bases at J, with 11 bases between the two ends. The length of the CDR3 is 16 residues.

J is TRBJ2-3 and V is TRBV28, with 10 bases aligning to TRBD2. This CDR3 is 16 amino acids long. The V gene end was trimmed by 3 bases and the J gene end by 6 bases; junction bases not matched to a gene: 9. CDR1 is MDHEN and CDR2 is SYDVKM in the germline V gene. The CDR3 DNA reads as TGTGCCAGCAGTTTCTTGAGCGGGGGGGCCGAGGATACGCAGTATTTT. The encoded protein is CASSFLSGGAEDTQYF.

As DNA, the CDR3 is TGTGCCACAGGGGACAGGACCAAAGCTTTCTTT. This codes for CATGDRTKAFF. This chain links TRBV6-5 with TRBJ1-1; 8 bases line up with TRBD1. J was trimmed by 9 bases and V by 10 bases; bases with no gene match: 7. Germline assignment: CDR1 MNHEY and CDR2 SVGAGI. The CDR3 contains 11 residues.

This clonotype came up a few times. The chain combines TRBV27 with TRBJ2-7; no clear D. This CDR3 is 14 amino acids long. V lost 6 bases to trimming and J lost 4 bases, with 16 bases between them. Germline CDR1 is MNHEY and CDR2 is SMNVEV (reference sequence). CDR3 nucleotide sequence: TGTGCCAGCAGCCCCGTGGCGGTGGGTTACGAGCAGTACTTC. Translation gives CASSPVAVGYEQYF.

The gene calls are TRBV6-4 and TRBJ2-7, with 9 bases that match TRBD1. V lost 8 bases and J lost 5; bases outside the gene matches: 7. The germline V gene encodes CDR1 MRHNA and CDR2 SNTAGT. This CDR3 region has 13 residues. The CDR3 DNA reads as TGTGCCAGCGGTCGGGACAGGGTAGACGAGCAGTACTTC. The encoded protein is CASGRDRVDEQYF.

This clonotype appeared many times. V is TRBV4-1 and J is TRBJ2-6, with D perhaps TRBD2 (6 bases). Germline V gene sequence: CDR1 MGHRA, CDR2 YSYEKL. The CDR3 totals 17 residues. Trimming cost V 0 bases and J 0 bases, with 9 bases left between them. This chain's CDR3 is CASSQERRGSGANVLTF. CDR3 DNA: TGCGCCAGCAGCCAAGAACGGCGGGGCTCTGGGGCCAACGTCCTGACTTTC.

This chain connects TRBV7-8 to TRBJ1-1; unclear D gene. From germline, CDR1 is SGHVS and CDR2 FQNEAQ. The length of the CDR3 is 12 residues. The V end lost 2 bases, the J end lost 3 bases, and 4 bases lay between the germline ends. CDR3 protein: CASSLKDTEAFF. Written as DNA, the CDR3 is TGTGCCAGCAGCTTAAAGGACACTGAAGCTTTCTTT. Based on the CDR3 plus reference TRBV7-8 and TRBJ1-1, the full variable domain is GAGVSQSPRYKVAKRGQDVALRCDPISGHVSLFWYQQALGQGPEFLTYFQNEAQLDKSGLPSDRFFAERPEGSVSTLKIQRTQQEDSAVYLCASSLKDTEAFFGQGTRLTVV.

In its sample, this clonotype was seen a few times. The V call is TRBV7-8, the J call TRBJ1-4; 8 bases line up with TRBD1. Trimming removed 1 base from V and 0 bases from J; junction bases left unmatched: 4. Germline CDR1 is SGHVS and CDR2 is FQNEAQ. The CDR3 covers 17 residues. This CDR3 reads CASSLGQGIATNEKLFF. The CDR3 region has the DNA TGTGCCAGCAGCTTAGGACAGGGGATAGCAACTAATGAAAAACTGTTTTTT.

This clonotype was recorded many times. This chain connects TRBV9 to TRBJ2-7, with 10 bases identical to TRBD2. Germline CDR1 is SGDLS and CDR2 is YYNGEE. This CDR3 has 15 residues. The J segment lost 5 bases and the V segment lost 0 bases, leaving 5 bases of the junction unmatched. The CDR3 protein is CASSVEAGGRNEQYF. In DNA, the CDR3 is TGTGCCAGCAGCGTAGAAGCGGGGGGGCGGAACGAGCAGTACTTC.

The rearrangement joins TRBV4-2 to TRBJ2-3; D remains ambiguous. Per germline, CDR1 LGHNA and CDR2 YNFKEQ. The CDR3 is 15 residues long. V was cut by 0 bases and J by 4 bases, with 11 bases left in between. Written as DNA, the CDR3 is TGTGCCAGCAGCCAAGATATCGGGTCGGCAGATACGCAGTATTTT. Translation gives CASSQDIGSADTQYF.

This clonotype was detected a few times. J is TRBJ1-1 and V is TRBV2; 7 bases align to TRBD1. Germline V gives CDR1 SNHLY, CDR2 FYNNEI. With V trimmed by 10 bases and J by 0 bases, 8 bases remained unmatched. The CDR3 extends over 14 amino acids. The CDR3 region has the DNA TGTGCCAACCCGGGACAGCCTATGAACACTGAAGCTTTCTTT. Amino acid sequence: CANPGQPMNTEAFF.

A note on this clonotype: With a much larger clone just one base away, this may be a read error. This chain links TRBV25-1 with TRBJ2-2, with D possibly being TRBD2 (6 bases). V was clipped by 5 bases and J by 3 bases, with 13 bases between them. Germline values: CDR1 MGHDK, CDR2 SYGVNS. The CDR3 runs 15 residues. CDR3 sequence: CASSSAGSYTGELFF. The CDR3 DNA follows: TGTGCCAGCAGTTCGGCGGGGAGCTACACCGGGGAGCTGTTTTTT. Combining the CDR3 with reference TRBV25-1 and TRBJ2-2 gives the whole variable domain EADIYQTPRYLVIGTGKKITLECSQTMGHDKMYWYQQDPGMELHLIHYSYGVNSTEKGDLSSESTVSRIRTEHFPLTLESARPSHTSQYLCASSSAGSYTGELFFGEGSRLTVL.

This clonotype was observed a few times. The rearrangement links TRBV4-1 to TRBJ2-2; 10 nucleotides align to TRBD2. The ends lost 3 bases at V and 2 bases at J; junction bases unmatched: 6. CDR3 length: 17 amino acids. Germline V gives CDR1 MGHRA, CDR2 YSYEKL. In DNA form, the CDR3 reads TGCGCCAGCAGCCAGGGCCCTAGCGGGGGAAACACCGGGGAGCTGTTTTTT. It is translated as CASSQGPSGGNTGELFF.

The sample holds a few counts of this clonotype. The chain links TRBV20-1 to TRBJ2-7, with D perhaps matching TRBD1 (5 bases). This CDR3 spans 13 amino acids. Germline loops: CDR1 DFQATT, CDR2 SNEGSKA (reference sequence). With 0 bases removed from V and 1 base from J, the gap between germline ends came to 7 bases. Here the CDR3 reads CSAREGASYEQYF. DNA for the CDR3: TGCAGTGCTAGAGAAGGGGCGTCCTACGAGCAGTACTTC.